Sequencing of this TCR beta chain was carried out in a study of T cell responses to AZD1222 COVID-19 vaccine. Study-level results: The study identified only five to seven AZD1222 recipients as seropositive at baseline. The sample set comprised mostly white British donors with more females, and clonal diversity was possibly underestimated.

Germline loops: CDR1 MGHRA, CDR2 YSYEKL. The V gene lost 2 bases and the J gene lost 4 bases, with 18 bases spanning the gap. The CDR3 has 17 residues. Concerning this clone itself: Its specificity is not known.

Sequencing was performed with immunoSEQ multiplex PCR; in TCRdb, only in-frame clones are kept and a portion is missing. Among around 120,000 clones listed, 92% were seen once. This specimen was peripheral blood, taken 28 days after the second AZD1222 dose. This TCR was sampled from an adult who received the AZD1222 COVID-19 vaccine. The chain links TRBV4-1 to TRBJ1-5, with D maybe TRBD1 (6 bases). This CDR3 reads CASSQLGRGARNQPQHF. CDR3 DNA: TGCGCCAGCAGCCAACTGGGTCGGGGGGCCCGAAATCAGCCCCAGCATTTT.